This TCR beta chain stems from a study of blood T cell repertoires in COVID-19. Turning to the study itself: Sites across the United States, Italy and Spain contributed samples from acute and convalescent COVID-19. T cells, B-cell-depleted T cells, or PBMCs supplied cDNA or gDNA.

With 0 bases clipped from V and 3 bases from J, the junction kept 2 bases outside the gene matches. This CDR3 contains 15 residues. Germline V gene lookup returns CDR1 SGHRS and CDR2 YFSETQ. This clone was detected once. Original handling: Reference gene primer amplification yielded estimated nucleated cell counts. The method was immunoSEQ multiplex PCR; TCRdb's version includes in-frame clones alone and lacks a portion of them. The V and J calls and clone size come from that table; D and trimming were worked out from the DNA. The sample yields about 140,000 clones, more than 60% seen once. The V call is TRBV5-1, the J call TRBJ2-5, with 10 bases identical to TRBD2. The receptor's source is a man of 80 years or more with acute or convalescent COVID-19. What was sequenced was peripheral blood. This chain's CDR3 is CASSLDGTSEETQYF. The CDR3 nucleotides are TGCGCCAGCAGCTTGGACGGGACTAGCGAAGAGACCCAGTACTTC.